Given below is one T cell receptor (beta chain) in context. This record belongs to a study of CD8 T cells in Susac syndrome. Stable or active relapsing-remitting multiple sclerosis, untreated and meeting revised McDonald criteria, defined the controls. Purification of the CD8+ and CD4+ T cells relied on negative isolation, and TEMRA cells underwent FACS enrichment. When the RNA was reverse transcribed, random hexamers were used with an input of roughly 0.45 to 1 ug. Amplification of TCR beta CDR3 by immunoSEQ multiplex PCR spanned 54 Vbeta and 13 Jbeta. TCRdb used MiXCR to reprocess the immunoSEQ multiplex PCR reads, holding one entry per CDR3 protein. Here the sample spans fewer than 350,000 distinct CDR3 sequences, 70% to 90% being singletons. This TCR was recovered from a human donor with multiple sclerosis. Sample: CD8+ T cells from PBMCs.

In nucleotides, the CDR3 is TGCGCCAGCAGCCAAGAGGAACGATCGACAGGATACTACAATGAGCAGTTCTTC. Its protein product is CASSQEERSTGYYNEQFF. This chain joins TRBV4-3 and TRBJ2-1; possible D gene TRBD1, 6 bases. Germline V gene sequence: CDR1 LGHNA, CDR2 YSLEER. The CDR3 totals 18 residues. The V end lost 0 bases, the J end lost 3 bases, and 18 bases lay between the germline ends.